The 8 T cell receptor beta chains below come from one sample, sequenced in a study of control samples from healthy donors and cancer patients. Assay: immunoSEQ multiplex PCR; the TCRdb copy retains only in-frame clones and omits some. The sample includes about 160,000 clones, around 90% seen only once; the top ten take around 11%. Sequenced material: blood. The receptors shown here come from a man under 40 in good health.

The genes are TRBV12-5 and TRBJ2-5; D perhaps matches TRBD1 (6 bases). The CDR3 totals 17 residues. Between the trimmed V and J ends, which lost 2 bases and 2 bases, there was a span of 18 bases. CDR1 is LGHNT and CDR2 is FRNRAP in the germline V gene. The CDR3 DNA sequence: TGTGCTAGTGGTTTGAAGTCCCCCTACAGGGATCAAGAGACCCAGTACTTC. Translated: CASGLKSPYRDQETQYF.

The chain combines TRBV24-1 with TRBJ2-7; D is unclear. CDR3 length equals 15 residues. Germline V gene lookup returns CDR1 KGHDR and CDR2 SFDVKD. V gave up 6 bases and J gave up 2 bases, with 16 bases separating them. CDR3 DNA sequence: TGTGCCACCAGTTCACATACGGAGACAACCTACGAGCAGTACTTC. Protein sequence: CATSSHTETTYEQYF.

The genes are TRBV19 and TRBJ2-3, with 10 bases lining up with TRBD2. Germline V CDR1 and CDR2: LNHDA, SQIVND (reference sequence). Losses at the gene ends were 5 bases for V and 5 bases for J; bases not matched to a gene: 4. The CDR3 consists of 14 residues. CDR3 DNA: TGTGCCAGTAGTCCTAGCGGGAGTAAAGATACGCAGTATTTT. This encodes CASSPSGSKDTQYF.

V usage is TRBV11-2 and J usage is TRBJ2-1, with D possibly TRBD2 on 6 matching bases. From germline, CDR1 is SGHAT and CDR2 FQNNGV. V lost 2 bases and J lost 4, with 21 bases in between. This CDR3 spans 18 amino acids. As DNA, the CDR3 is TGTGCCAGCAGCTTAACTGCCTCAAGACTAGAGCCGTACAATGAGCAGTTCTTC. It translates to CASSLTASRLEPYNEQFF.

This chain uses TRBV18 with TRBJ2-1; 10 nucleotides match TRBD2. Trimming at V came to 2 bases and at J to 1 base, leaving 5 bases not matched to a gene. This CDR3 is built from 17 residues. Germline values: CDR1 KGHSH, CDR2 LQKENI. Here the CDR3 DNA reads TGTGCCAGCTCACCAAACCCTAGCGGGGGATCCTACAATGAGCAGTTCTTC. Its translation: CASSPNPSGGSYNEQFF.

V gene TRBV7-9 combines with J gene TRBJ2-5; 9 bases line up with TRBD2. This CDR3 contains 16 residues. V trimming: 0 bases; J trimming: 1 base; junction bases outside the gene matches: 3. CDR1 and CDR2 from the germline V gene are SEHNR and FQNEAQ (reference sequence). The chain's CDR3 is CASSLAQGLAQETQYF. CDR3 sequence (DNA): TGTGCCAGCAGCTTAGCTCAGGGACTAGCCCAAGAGACCCAGTACTTC.

This chain uses TRBV18 with TRBJ2-2, with D uncertain. The CDR3 contains 15 residues. Trimming took off 0 bases at V and 8 bases at J, with 13 bases between the two ends. The V gene's germline CDR1 is KGHSH and CDR2 LQKENI. The CDR3 here is CASSPPVPERGELFF. DNA for the CDR3: TGTGCCAGCTCACCACCGGTTCCCGAGAGAGGGGAGCTGTTTTTT.

This clone was seen just once. CDR3 amino acids: CASQANTEAFF. The CDR3, as DNA: TGTGCCTCTCAGGCGAACACTGAAGCTTTCTTT. The V call is TRBV28, the J call TRBJ1-1; D not resolved. The CDR3 length is 11 residues. Germline V gives CDR1 MDHEN, CDR2 SYDVKM. V lost 11 bases, J lost 1 base, and 8 bases lay in between.